One and the same sample provided the 9 T cell receptor beta chains below, sequenced in a study of T cells in Graves' hyperthyroidism and ophthalmopathy. Researchers took RNA transcripts and amplified the TCR beta CDR3 regions from them. Initially, a first-round RT-PCR of the TCR CDR3 employed the HTBI primer set. TCRdb reanalysed the multiplex PCR reads using MiXCR and keeps one entry per CDR3 protein. Of 380,000 or so distinct CDR3 sequences in the sample, under 20% were seen once. Input material: blood. The receptors come from a young woman with Graves' hyperthyroidism.

The sample holds one count of this clonotype. V is TRBV6-2 or TRBV6-3 and J is TRBJ1-2; 9 bases match TRBD1. J lost 4 bases, V lost 2 bases, and 14 bases had no gene match. The CDR3 totals 18 residues. The germline V gene has CDR1 MNHEY and CDR2 SVGEGT. For the CDR3, the DNA is TGTGCCAGCAGTTACAATATAGGGGGACAGGGACTTATCTATGGCTACACCTTC. As protein: CASSYNIGGQGLIYGYTF.

The chain is built from TRBV28 and TRBJ2-5; no reliable D call. Germline V gene sequence: CDR1 MDHEN, CDR2 SYDVKM. The CDR3 runs 11 residues. Between the trimmed V and J ends, which lost 3 bases and 7 bases, there was a span of 6 bases. CDR3 DNA: TGTGCCAGCAGTTTGTCGCTGACCCAGTACTTC. Translation: CASSLSLTQYF.

This clonotype has at least ten counts. The chain has TRBV13 and TRBJ1-1, with unresolved D. Germline loops: CDR1 PRHDT, CDR2 FYEKMQ (reference sequence). Trimming left V 5 bases short and J 11 bases short, with 12 bases between. The CDR3 contains 11 residues. In DNA form, the CDR3 reads TGTGCCAGCAGCCAATTATGGAGGGCTTTCTTT. Translation: CASSQLWRAFF. The entire variable domain, with the rest obtained from reference TRBV13 and TRBJ1-1, is as follows: AAGVIQSPRHLIKEKRETATLKCYPIPRHDTVYWYQQGPGQDPQFLISFYEKMQSDKGSIPDRFSAQQFSDYHSELNMSSLELGDSALYFCASSQLWRAFFGQGTRLTVV.

This clonotype showed up many times. J is TRBJ2-5 and V is TRBV20-1, with D possibly TRBD1 on 5 matching bases. This CDR3 has 11 amino acids. Trimming stripped 2 bases from V and 4 bases from J, with 5 bases between. CDR1 is DFQATT, CDR2 SNEGSKA, per germline (reference sequence). The CDR3: CSARQGETQYF. DNA of the CDR3: TGCAGTGCTAGACAGGGAGAGACCCAGTACTTC.

The sample holds many counts of this clonotype. The chain links TRBV20-1 to TRBJ1-5; TRBD1 matches at 9 bases. Losses at the gene ends were 6 bases for V and 1 base for J; bases not matched to a gene: 4. Per the germline V gene, CDR1 is DFQATT and CDR2 is SNEGSKA (reference sequence). The CDR3 is 14 residues long. The CDR3 region is CSAPTGGSNQPQHF. The CDR3 DNA follows: TGCAGTGCCCCGACAGGGGGGAGCAATCAGCCCCAGCATTTT.

This clonotype was found many times. The chain couples TRBV10-3 to TRBJ2-5; 7 nucleotides agree with TRBD1. The V gene's germline CDR1 is ENHRY and CDR2 SYGVKD. CDR3 size: 14 residues. V gave up 6 bases and J gave up 2 bases; unmatched junction bases: 6. DNA of the CDR3: TGTGCCATCAGGAATCGGGACAGACAAGAGACCCAGTACTTC. This sequence encodes CAIRNRDRQETQYF.

The table lists this clonotype with many counts. The CDR3 sequence: CASSQAGTGGNEQYF. CDR3 nucleotides: TGTGCCAGCAGCCAGGCCGGGACAGGGGGGAACGAGCAGTACTTC. The rearrangement links TRBV3-1 to TRBJ2-7; TRBD1 aligns across 11 bases. Germline V CDR1 and CDR2: LGHDT, YNNKEL (reference sequence). Germline trimming cut 3 bases from V and 5 bases from J; bases unmatched to any gene: 6. The CDR3 runs 15 residues.

Ten or more counts support this clonotype. This CDR3 is CASSYSEGVGSHTEAFF. The CDR3, as DNA: TGTGCCAGCAGTTACAGTGAAGGGGTTGGGTCTCACACTGAAGCTTTCTTT. V usage is TRBV6-5 and J usage is TRBJ1-1, with D perhaps TRBD1 (5 bases). Trimming stripped 2 bases from V and 3 bases from J, with 19 bases between. The CDR3 totals 17 residues. The germline gives CDR1 MNHEY, CDR2 SVGAGI.

Notes on this clonotype: A clone one base away is much larger, so this may be a read error. The J gene is TRBJ1-1, the V gene TRBV2, with D hard to call. The CDR3 runs to 14 residues. In germline, CDR1 is SNHLY, CDR2 FYNNEI. The CDR3 sequence: CAGSPPGRYAEAFF. The CDR3 DNA reads TGTGCCGGCAGCCCGCCGGGGAGGTACGCTGAAGCTTTCTTT.